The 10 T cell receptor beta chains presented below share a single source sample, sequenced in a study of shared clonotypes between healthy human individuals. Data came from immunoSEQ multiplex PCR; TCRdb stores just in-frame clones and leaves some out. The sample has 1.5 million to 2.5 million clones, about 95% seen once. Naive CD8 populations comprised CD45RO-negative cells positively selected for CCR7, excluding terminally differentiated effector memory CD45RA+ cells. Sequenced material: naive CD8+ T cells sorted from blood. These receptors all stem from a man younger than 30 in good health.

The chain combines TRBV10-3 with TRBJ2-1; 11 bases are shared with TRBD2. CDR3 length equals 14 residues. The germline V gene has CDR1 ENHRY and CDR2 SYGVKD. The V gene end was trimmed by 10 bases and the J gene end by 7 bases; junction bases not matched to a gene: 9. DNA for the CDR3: TGTGCCAATAGCGGGAGGGCCGGGGGGAATGAGCAGTTCTTC. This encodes CANSGRAGGNEQFF.

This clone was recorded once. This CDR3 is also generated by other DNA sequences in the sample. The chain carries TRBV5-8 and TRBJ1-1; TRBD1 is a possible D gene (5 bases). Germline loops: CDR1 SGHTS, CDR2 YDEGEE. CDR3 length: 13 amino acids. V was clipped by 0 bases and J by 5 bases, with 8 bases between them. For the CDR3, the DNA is TGTGCCAGCAGCTTGGAGGGGAGGACTGAAGCTTTCTTT. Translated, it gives CASSLEGRTEAFF.

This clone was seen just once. The CDR3 nucleotides are TGTGCCAGCAGTAACCGTAGGGGCAGCACAGATACGCAGTATTTT. Translating it yields CASSNRRGSTDTQYF. The chain has TRBV6-1 and TRBJ2-3, with D possibly being TRBD1 (5 bases). Germline V gene lookup returns CDR1 MNHNS and CDR2 SASEGT. Trimming shortened V by 5 bases and J by 0 bases, and 12 bases separated the two germline ends. The CDR3 has 15 amino acids.

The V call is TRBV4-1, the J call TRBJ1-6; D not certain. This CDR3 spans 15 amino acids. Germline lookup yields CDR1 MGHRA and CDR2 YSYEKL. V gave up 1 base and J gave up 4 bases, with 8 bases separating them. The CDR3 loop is CASSQGPYYNSPLHF. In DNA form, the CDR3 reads TGCGCCAGCAGCCAAGGCCCCTATTATAATTCACCCCTCCACTTT.

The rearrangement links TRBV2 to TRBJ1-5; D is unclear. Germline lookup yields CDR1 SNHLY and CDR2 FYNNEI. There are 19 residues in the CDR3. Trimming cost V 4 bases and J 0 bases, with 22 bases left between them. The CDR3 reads CASSGSGDGIFLSNQPQHF. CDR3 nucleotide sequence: TGTGCCAGCAGTGGCTCCGGAGACGGTATCTTCCTTAGCAATCAGCCCCAGCATTTT. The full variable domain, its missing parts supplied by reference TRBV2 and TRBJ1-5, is EPEVTQTPSHQVTQMGQEVILRCVPISNHLYFYWYRQILGQKVEFLVSFYNNEISEKSEIFDDQFSVERPDGSNFTLKIRSTKLEDSAMYFCASSGSGDGIFLSNQPQHFGDGTRLSIL.

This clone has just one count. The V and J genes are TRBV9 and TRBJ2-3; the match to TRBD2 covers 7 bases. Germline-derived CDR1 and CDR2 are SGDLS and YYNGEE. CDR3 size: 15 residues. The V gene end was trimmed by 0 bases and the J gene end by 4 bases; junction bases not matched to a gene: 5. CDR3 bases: TGTGCCAGCAGCGTAGCGGGAGGTGGGGCAGATACGCAGTATTTT. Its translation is CASSVAGGGADTQYF.

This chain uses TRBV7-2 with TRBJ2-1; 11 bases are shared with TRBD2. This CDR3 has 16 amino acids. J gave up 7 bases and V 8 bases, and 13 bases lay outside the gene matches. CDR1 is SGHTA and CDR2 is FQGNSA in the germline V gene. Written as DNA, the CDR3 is TGTGCCAGCGCCCCCCCCGATAGCGGGGGGGAGAATGAGCAGTTCTTC. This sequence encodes CASAPPDSGGENEQFF.

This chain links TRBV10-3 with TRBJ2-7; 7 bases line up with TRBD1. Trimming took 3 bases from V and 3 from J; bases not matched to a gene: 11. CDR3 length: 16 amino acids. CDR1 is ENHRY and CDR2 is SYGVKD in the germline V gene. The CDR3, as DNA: TGTGCCATCAGTGACTCCCGAGGGGGCCCCAGCTACGAGCAGTACTTC. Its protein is CAISDSRGGPSYEQYF.

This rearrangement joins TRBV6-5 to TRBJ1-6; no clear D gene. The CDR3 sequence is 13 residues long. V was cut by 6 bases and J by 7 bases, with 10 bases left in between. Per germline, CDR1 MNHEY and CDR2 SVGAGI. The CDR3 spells CASSNLENSPLHF. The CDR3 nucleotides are TGTGCCAGCAGCAACCTAGAGAATTCACCCCTCCACTTT.

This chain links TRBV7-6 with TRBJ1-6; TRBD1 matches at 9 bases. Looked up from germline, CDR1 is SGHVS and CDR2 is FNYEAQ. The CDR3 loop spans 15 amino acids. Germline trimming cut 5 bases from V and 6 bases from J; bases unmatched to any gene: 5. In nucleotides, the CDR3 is TGTGCCAGCAGCCCGGGACAGGGCCTTAATTCACCCCTCCACTTT. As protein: CASSPGQGLNSPLHF.